Following are 14 T cell receptor beta chains from one sample sequenced in a study of T-cell memory formation after mild COVID-19. Using its own MiXCR run on the 5' RACE reads, TCRdb lists one record per CDR3 protein. The sample yields 450,000 to 650,000 distinct CDR3 sequences, approximately 20% seen once. Sequencing was carried out using PBMCs or a T cell subset sorted from them (not recorded which). The receptors derive from an adult woman who had mild COVID-19 (a few samples of this study predate the infection). Cell type and time point are not known.

The table lists this clonotype with a few counts. The chain carries TRBV12-3 or TRBV12-4 and TRBJ2-1, with TRBD2 as a possible D gene (6 bases). The CDR3 is made up of 13 amino acids. The ends were cut back, 4 bases at V and 6 bases at J, with 10 bases in the middle. This CDR3 is CASSSRRANEQFF. DNA of the CDR3: TGTGCCAGCAGTTCCCGGAGGGCCAATGAGCAGTTCTTC.

The chain couples TRBV14 to TRBJ1-1; 8 bases match TRBD1. This CDR3 has 15 amino acids. Germline V gene sequence: CDR1 SGHDN, CDR2 FVKESK. V was pared by 2 bases and J by 0 bases, with 2 bases of the junction left unmatched. CDR3: CASSQPGGMNTEAFF. In DNA form, the CDR3 reads TGTGCCAGCAGCCAACCAGGGGGCATGAACACTGAAGCTTTCTTT.

This rearrangement joins TRBV7-9 to TRBJ1-3; D is unclear. CDR1 and CDR2 from the germline V gene are SEHNR and FQNEAQ (reference sequence). The CDR3 runs to 14 residues. V was cut by 3 bases and J by 4 bases, with 10 bases left in between. DNA of the CDR3: TGTGCCAGCAGCTTCGGCATGTCCGGAAACACCATATATTTT. It is translated as CASSFGMSGNTIYF.

This clonotype has just a few counts. The genes are TRBV4-1 and TRBJ2-6; D could derive from TRBD1 or TRBD2 (5 bases each). Germline lookup yields CDR1 MGHRA and CDR2 YSYEKL. The CDR3 is 12 amino acids. Trimming took 3 bases from V and 13 from J, leaving 10 bases between them. The CDR3: CASSHSWGVLTF. As DNA, the CDR3 is TGCGCCAGCAGCCACTCCTGGGGGGTCCTGACTTTC.

This chain uses TRBV18 with TRBJ1-4; the match to TRBD1 covers 10 bases. J lost 0 bases, V lost 5 bases, and 9 bases had no gene match. CDR1 and CDR2 (germline): KGHSH, LQKENI. The CDR3 is made up of 18 amino acids. In nucleotides, the CDR3 is TGTGCCAGCTCAGCCCGCCCGGGACAGGGGCCAACTAATGAAAAACTGTTTTTT. Its protein is CASSARPGQGPTNEKLFF.

V is TRBV11-2 and J is TRBJ2-4; tentatively, D is TRBD1 (6 bases). The CDR3 is 16 residues long. V shed 4 bases and J shed 0 bases, with 13 bases lying between them. The V gene's germline CDR1 is SGHAT and CDR2 FQNNGV. Here the CDR3 DNA reads TGTGCCAGCAGCTACCAAGGACAGATAGCCAAAAACATTCAGTACTTC. Translated: CASSYQGQIAKNIQYF.

This clonotype has just a few counts. This chain joins TRBV12-3 or TRBV12-4 and TRBJ2-1; the match to TRBD1 covers 7 bases. The CDR3 length is 17 residues. The J segment lost 1 base and the V segment lost 5 bases, leaving 11 bases of the junction unmatched. CDR3 amino acids: CASSLGTVTNSYNEQFF. DNA for the CDR3: TGTGCCAGCAGTCTAGGGACAGTCACTAATTCCTACAATGAGCAGTTCTTC.

This rearrangement joins TRBV7-6 to TRBJ2-2, with 10 nucleotides matching TRBD2. The J segment lost 8 bases and the V segment lost 1 base, leaving 16 bases of the junction unmatched. This CDR3 region has 19 residues. CDR1 and CDR2 from the germline V gene are SGHVS and FNYEAQ. The CDR3 DNA sequence: TGTGCCAGCAGCTTAGAAGAGTCGTTAGCGGGAGGTCCCGTAGGGGAGCTGTTTTTT. This codes for CASSLEESLAGGPVGELFF.

This chain connects TRBV6-6 to TRBJ2-7; D may be TRBD2 (5 bases). V was clipped by 5 bases and J by 7 bases, with 12 bases between them. The CDR3 covers 12 residues. Germline-derived CDR1 and CDR2 are MNHNY and SVGAGI (reference sequence). DNA for the CDR3: TGTGCCAGCAGTACCTCCGGACTGGAGCAGTACTTC. It yields the protein CASSTSGLEQYF.

This clonotype was seen many times. The chain couples TRBV29-1 to TRBJ2-1; D not resolved. This CDR3 has 14 amino acids. Per the germline V gene, CDR1 is SQVTM and CDR2 is ANQGSEA. The CDR3 DNA sequence: TGCACCCATCAAGTGTCTGGGGCCTACAATGAGCAGTTCTTC. Its protein is CTHQVSGAYNEQFF.

The V and J genes are TRBV7-9 and TRBJ1-5; TRBD1 matches at 7 bases. V shed 4 bases and J 11 bases; nucleotides not matched to a gene: 5. Germline V CDR1 and CDR2: SEHNR, FQNEAQ (reference sequence). The CDR3 sequence is 12 residues long. The CDR3 here is CASSSAGTAQHF. The CDR3 DNA follows: TGTGCCAGCAGCTCAGCCGGGACAGCCCAGCATTTT.

This clonotype has a handful of counts. The chain recombines TRBV3-1 with TRBJ2-7; no clear D. This CDR3 region has 12 residues. CDR1 is LGHDT and CDR2 is YNNKEL in the germline V gene (reference sequence). Trimming removed 5 bases from V and 7 bases from J, with 12 bases in between. CDR3 in amino acids: CASSGISGEQYF. DNA of the CDR3: TGTGCCAGCAGCGGAATTTCCGGAGAGCAGTACTTC.

The rearrangement uses TRBV7-2 and TRBJ2-7; TRBD2 is a possible D gene (6 bases). Germline V gene data show CDR1 as SGHTA and CDR2 as FQGNSA. Trimming cost V 5 bases and J 5 bases, with 19 bases left between them. The CDR3 length is 15 residues. The CDR3, as DNA: TGTGCCAGCAGCGGATACTCGGAGGGAGACGACGAGCAGTACTTC. Amino acids: CASSGYSEGDDEQYF.

The chain combines TRBV12-3 or TRBV12-4 with TRBJ2-7; TRBD2 is a possible D gene (5 bases). Trimming removed 0 bases at V and 6 bases at J, with 12 bases between. This CDR3 region has 14 residues. CDR3 sequence (DNA): TGTGCCAGCAGTTTAGCGCTAGCCTCCGGCGAGCAGTACTTC. Translating it yields CASSLALASGEQYF.